These 2 T cell receptor beta chains were all obtained from the same sample, sequenced in a study of blood T cell repertoires in COVID-19. The repertoire was sequenced with immunoSEQ multiplex PCR; TCRdb's copy has only in-frame clones and lacks some. The sample has 73,000 or so clones; 73% are singletons. The sequencing input was peripheral blood. The receptors were gathered from a man aged 55-75 years with acute or convalescent COVID-19.

The sample holds one count of this clone. The chain uses TRBV6-5 and TRBJ1-1; D is uncertain. Germline CDR1 is MNHEY and CDR2 is SVGAGI. V was pared by 5 bases and J by 4 bases, with 8 bases between. The CDR3 sequence is 12 residues long. The CDR3 DNA reads as TGTGCCAGCAGTAAGAGAACCACTGAAGCTTTCTTT. Residues: CASSKRTTEAFF.

CDR3 sequence: CAGGQSYEQYV. Here the CDR3 DNA reads TGTGCCGGGGGACAGAGCTACGAGCAGTACGTC. The V call is TRBV6-4, the J call TRBJ2-7; TRBD1 aligns across 7 bases. Germline V gives CDR1 MRHNA, CDR2 SNTAGT. The J segment lost 3 bases and the V segment lost 11 bases, leaving 4 bases of the junction unmatched. This CDR3 spans 11 amino acids.